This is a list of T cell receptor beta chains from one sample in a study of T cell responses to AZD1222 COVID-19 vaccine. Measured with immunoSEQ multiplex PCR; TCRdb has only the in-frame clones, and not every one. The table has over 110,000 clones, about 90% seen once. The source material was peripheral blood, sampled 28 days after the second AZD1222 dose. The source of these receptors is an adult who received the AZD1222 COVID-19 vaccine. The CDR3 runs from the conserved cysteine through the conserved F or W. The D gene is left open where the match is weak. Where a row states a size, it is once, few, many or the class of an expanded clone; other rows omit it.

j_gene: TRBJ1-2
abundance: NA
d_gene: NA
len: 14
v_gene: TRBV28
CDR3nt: TGTGCCAGCAGTCCCTACAGGGCTACCTATGGCTACACCTTC
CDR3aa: CASSPYRATYGYTF

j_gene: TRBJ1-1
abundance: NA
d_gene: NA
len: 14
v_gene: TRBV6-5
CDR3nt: TGTGCCAGCAGCCTTCAACCTAGCCACACTGAAGCTTTCTTT
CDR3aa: CASSLQPSHTEAFF

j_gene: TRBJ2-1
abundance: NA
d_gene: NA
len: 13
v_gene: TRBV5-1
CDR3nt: TGCGCCAGCAGCCAACCCACCTACAATGAGCAGTTCTTC
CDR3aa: CASSQPTYNEQFF

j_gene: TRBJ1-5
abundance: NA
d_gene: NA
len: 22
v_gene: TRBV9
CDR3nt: TGTGCCAGCAGCGTAGCCCGGTCGATTCCGGCTTGGGGCCATATGGGCAATCAGCCCCAGCATTTT
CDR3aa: CASSVARSIPAWGHMGNQPQHF

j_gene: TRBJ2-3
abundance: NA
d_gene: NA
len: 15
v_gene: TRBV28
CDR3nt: TGTGCCAGCAGTCGGACAGGCGGGGGGACAGATACGCAGTATTTT
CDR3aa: CASSRTGGGTDTQYF

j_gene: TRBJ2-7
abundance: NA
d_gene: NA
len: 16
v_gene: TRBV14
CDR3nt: TGTGCCAGCAGCCCACCGGACTCGCCGTACCCAAGGGAGCAGTACTTC
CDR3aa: CASSPPDSPYPREQYF

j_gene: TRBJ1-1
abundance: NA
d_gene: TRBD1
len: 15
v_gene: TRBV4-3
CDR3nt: TGCGCCAGCAGCCGAACCGACAGGGGGGAAACTGAAGCTTTCTTT
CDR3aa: CASSRTDRGETEAFF

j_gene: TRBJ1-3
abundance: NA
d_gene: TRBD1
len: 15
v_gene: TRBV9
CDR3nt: TGTGCCAGCAGCGCGGGGGACAGCTCTGGAAACACCATATATTTT
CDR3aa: CASSAGDSSGNTIYF

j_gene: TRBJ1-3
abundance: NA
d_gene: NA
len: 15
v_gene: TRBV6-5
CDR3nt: TGTGCCAGCAGTAATGGACAAACCTCTGGAAACACCATATATTTT
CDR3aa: CASSNGQTSGNTIYF

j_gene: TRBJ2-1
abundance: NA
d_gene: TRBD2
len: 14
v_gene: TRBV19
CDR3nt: TGTGCCACCACCTCCGCGGGGGGGCCGAATGAGCAGTTCTTC
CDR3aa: CATTSAGGPNEQFF

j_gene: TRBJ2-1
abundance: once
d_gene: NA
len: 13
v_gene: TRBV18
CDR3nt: TGTGCCAGCTCACCACGCCAACGAGAGTTGACATTCTTC
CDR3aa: CASSPRQRELTFF

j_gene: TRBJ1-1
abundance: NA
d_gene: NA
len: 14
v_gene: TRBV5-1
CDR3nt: TGCGCCAGCAGCCCTCGAGGGGGTAGGACTGAAGCTTTCTTT
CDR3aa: CASSPRGGRTEAFF

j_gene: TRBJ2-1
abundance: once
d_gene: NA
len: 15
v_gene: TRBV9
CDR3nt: TGTGCCAGCAGCGTAGCCCTAGGGGAGACGGAGGAGCAGTTCTTC
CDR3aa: CASSVALGETEEQFF

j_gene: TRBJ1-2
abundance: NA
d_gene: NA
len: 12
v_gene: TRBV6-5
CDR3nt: TGTGCCAGCAGTCCCCTGGGGTATGGCTACACCTTC
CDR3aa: CASSPLGYGYTF

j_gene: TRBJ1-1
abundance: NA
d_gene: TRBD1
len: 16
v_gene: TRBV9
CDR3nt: TGTGCCAGCAGCGTAGGAATCCGGACAGGGCAAGATGAAGCTTTCTTT
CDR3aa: CASSVGIRTGQDEAFF

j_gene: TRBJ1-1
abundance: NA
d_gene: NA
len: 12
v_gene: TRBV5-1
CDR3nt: TGCGCCAGCAGCTTGGAGTCAGGGTTGGCTTTCTTT
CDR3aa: CASSLESGLAFF

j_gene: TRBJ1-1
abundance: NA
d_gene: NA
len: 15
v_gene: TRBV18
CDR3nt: TGTGCCAGCTCACCCCTGGCAGGGGTGAACACTGAAGCTTTCTTT
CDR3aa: CASSPLAGVNTEAFF

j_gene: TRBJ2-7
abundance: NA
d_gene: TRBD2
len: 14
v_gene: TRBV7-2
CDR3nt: TGTGCCAGCAGTCCCGGGGGGGGGCCCTACGAGCAGTACTTC
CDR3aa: CASSPGGGPYEQYF

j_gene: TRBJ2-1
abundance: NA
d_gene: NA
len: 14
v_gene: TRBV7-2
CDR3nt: TGTGCCAGCAGCTTCGAGGGCTCCTACAATGAGCAGTTCTTC
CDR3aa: CASSFEGSYNEQFF

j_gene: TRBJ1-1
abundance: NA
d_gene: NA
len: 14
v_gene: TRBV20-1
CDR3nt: TGCAGTGCTAGTAGCCAGGAGGGTTACACTGAAGCTTTCTTT
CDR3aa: CSASSQEGYTEAFF

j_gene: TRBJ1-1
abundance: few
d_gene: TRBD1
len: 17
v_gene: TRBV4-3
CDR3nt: TGCGCCAGCAGCCCTAAACGCCTACTGGGACAGGACACTGAAGCTTTCTTT
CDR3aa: CASSPKRLLGQDTEAFF

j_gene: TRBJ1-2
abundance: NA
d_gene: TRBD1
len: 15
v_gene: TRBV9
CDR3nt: TGTGCCAGCAGCAACCGGGACAGGTGGGCCTATGGCTACACCTTC
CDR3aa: CASSNRDRWAYGYTF

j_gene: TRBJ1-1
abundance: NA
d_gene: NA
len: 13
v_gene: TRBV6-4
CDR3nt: TGTGCCAGCAGTGAGGGGGCTGACACTGAAGCTTTCTTT
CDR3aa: CASSEGADTEAFF

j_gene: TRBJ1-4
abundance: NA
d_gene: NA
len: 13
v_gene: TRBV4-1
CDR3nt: TGCGCCAGCAGCCAAGTCCGGGGGGAAAAACTGTTTTTT
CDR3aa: CASSQVRGEKLFF

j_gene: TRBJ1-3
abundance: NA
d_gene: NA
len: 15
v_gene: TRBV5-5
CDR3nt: TGTGCCAGCAGCGGTCAGGGAATAGCCGGAAACACCATATATTTT
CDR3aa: CASSGQGIAGNTIYF

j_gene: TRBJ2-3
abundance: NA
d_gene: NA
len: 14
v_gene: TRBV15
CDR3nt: TGTGCCACCAGCAGAGCTAGAGGCACAGATACGCAGTATTTT
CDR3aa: CATSRARGTDTQYF

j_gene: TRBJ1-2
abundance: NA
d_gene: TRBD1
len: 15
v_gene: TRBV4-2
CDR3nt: TGTGCCAGCAGCCAGGCGTCCACAGGGGACTATGGCTACACCTTC
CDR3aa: CASSQASTGDYGYTF

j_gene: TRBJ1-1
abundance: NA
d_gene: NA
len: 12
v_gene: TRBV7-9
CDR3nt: TGTGCCAGCAGACGCGACGGAGGTGAAGCTTTCTTT
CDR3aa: CASRRDGGEAFF